The 32 T cell receptor beta chains reported below all come from one sample, sequenced in a study of beta chain features in type 1 diabetes. The study reverse transcribed the entire isolated RNA, so it sequenced expressed TCRB transcripts. Sequenced by immunoSEQ multiplex PCR; TCRdb stores in-frame clones only, minus some. The table includes under 450,000 clones, about 15% detected once. Sequencing used naive CD4+ T cells from blood. These receptors all come from a man aged 30 to 45 in good health.

V and J are TRBV30 and TRBJ1-1; D not resolved. The CDR3 is made up of 12 amino acids. Germline V CDR1 and CDR2: GTSNPN, SVGIG (reference sequence). Trimming shortened V by 3 bases and J by 1 base, and 6 bases separated the two germline ends. The CDR3 DNA is TGTGCCTGGAGCAAAGGGAACACTGAAGCTTTCTTT. This sequence encodes CAWSKGNTEAFF. Drawing the rest from reference TRBV30 and TRBJ1-1, the complete variable domain is SQTIHQWPATLVQPVGSPLSLECTVEGTSNPNLYWYRQAAGRGLQLLFYSVGIGQISSEVPQNLSASRPQDRQFILSSKKLLLSDSGFYLCAWSKGNTEAFFGQGTRLTVV.

The table lists this clone with a few counts. The J gene is TRBJ2-1, the V gene TRBV7-2; 11 nucleotides align to TRBD2. The CDR3 sequence is 17 residues long. V lost 1 base, J lost 7 bases, and 9 bases stayed unmatched. Germline values: CDR1 SGHTA, CDR2 FQGNSA. CDR3 nucleotides: TGTGCCAGCAGCTTAGTGGAACTAGCGGGAGTTAATAATGAGCAGTTCTTC. This translates into CASSLVELAGVNNEQFF.

This clone was observed a handful of times. The rearrangement joins TRBV5-6 to TRBJ2-5; TRBD1 might be the D (6 bases). Germline assignment: CDR1 SGHDT and CDR2 YYEEEE. This CDR3 is 15 amino acids long. Trimming shortened V by 0 bases and J by 0 bases, and 9 bases separated the two germline ends. The CDR3 nucleotides are TGTGCCAGCAGCTTGGAAGGGGGTTACCAAGAGACCCAGTACTTC. Its protein is CASSLEGGYQETQYF.

This sequence joins TRBV25-1 and TRBJ2-5, with D maybe TRBD2 (6 bases). Trimming cost V 0 bases and J 4 bases, with 15 bases left between them. Looked up from germline, CDR1 is MGHDK and CDR2 is SYGVNS. The CDR3 extends over 16 amino acids. The CDR3 is CASSEYGGVGRETQYF. The CDR3 nucleotides are TGTGCCAGCAGTGAATACGGGGGAGTCGGCAGAGAGACCCAGTACTTC. The whole variable domain, remainder taken from reference TRBV25-1 and TRBJ2-5, is EADIYQTPRYLVIGTGKKITLECSQTMGHDKMYWYQQDPGMELHLIHYSYGVNSTEKGDLSSESTVSRIRTEHFPLTLESARPSHTSQYLCASSEYGGVGRETQYFGPGTRLLVL.

V and J are TRBV7-6 and TRBJ2-3, with D maybe TRBD1 (6 bases). The CDR3 runs to 15 residues. V lost 4 bases and J lost 5, with 16 bases in between. The V gene's germline CDR1 is SGHVS and CDR2 FNYEAQ. CDR3 nucleotide sequence: TGTGCCAGCAGCTCTTGGGGGCCAGGACGAGATACGCAGTATTTT. It translates to CASSSWGPGRDTQYF.

This clone has more than one count but fewer than ten. This chain joins TRBV7-9 and TRBJ2-6; no clear D. CDR1 SEHNR and CDR2 FQNEAQ come from the germline V gene (reference sequence). V lost 5 bases, J lost 0 bases, and 14 bases lay in between. There are 17 residues in the CDR3. CDR3 nucleotides: TGTGCCAGCAGCCTTGGACGGATGGGCTCTGGGGCCAACGTCCTGACTTTC. This codes for CASSLGRMGSGANVLTF. Filled out from reference TRBV7-9 and TRBJ2-6, the complete variable domain reads DTGVSQNPRHKITKRGQNVTFRCDPISEHNRLYWYRQTLGQGPEFLTYFQNEAQLEKSRLLSDRFSAERPKGSFSTLEIQRTEQGDSAMYLCASSLGRMGSGANVLTFGAGSRLTVL.

This clone has just a few counts. The V call is TRBV28, the J call TRBJ1-2, with D unresolved. Germline values: CDR1 MDHEN, CDR2 SYDVKM. CDR3 length: 13 amino acids. Trimming stripped 5 bases from V and 4 bases from J, with 11 bases between. In DNA, the CDR3 is TGTGCCAGCAGTCTTCACAAAGGCTATGGCTACACCTTC. It codes for CASSLHKGYGYTF.

Notes on this clone: The sample contains more than one DNA sequence encoding this CDR3. The rearrangement joins TRBV7-9 to TRBJ1-6; D is ambiguous. V lost 4 bases, J lost 5 bases, and 3 bases lay in between. This CDR3 spans 12 amino acids. Germline V lookup: CDR1 SEHNR, CDR2 FQNEAQ (reference sequence). DNA for the CDR3: TGTGCCAGCAGCTCGGATAATTCACCCCTCCACTTT. Translation: CASSSDNSPLHF.

This clone showed up just a few times. The identical CDR3 is also encoded by other nucleotide sequences in the sample. The V call is TRBV7-6, the J call TRBJ2-3; 7 nucleotides agree with TRBD2. The junction had 3 bases not matched to a gene; V was cut back by 1 base and J by 2 bases. Germline CDR1 SGHVS, CDR2 FNYEAQ. The CDR3 runs to 15 residues. The CDR3 loop reads CASSLVAGSTDTQYF. In DNA form, the CDR3 reads TGTGCCAGCAGCTTAGTAGCGGGTTCCACAGATACGCAGTATTTT.

This clone was seen only a few times. This chain joins TRBV14 and TRBJ1-1; D is unresolved. Germline loops: CDR1 SGHDN, CDR2 FVKESK. The CDR3 is 13 amino acids. The V end lost 2 bases, the J end lost 8 bases, and 12 bases lay between the germline ends. Here the CDR3 reads CASSQFERAEAFF. Here the CDR3 DNA reads TGTGCCAGCAGCCAATTCGAGAGGGCGGAAGCTTTCTTT. Supplemented by reference TRBV14 and TRBJ1-1, the full variable domain reads EAGVTQFPSHSVIEKGQTVTLRCDPISGHDNLYWYRRVMGKEIKFLLHFVKESKQDESGMPNNRFLAERTGGTYSTLKVQPAELEDSGVYFCASSQFERAEAFFGQGTRLTVV.

This clone was seen only a few times. The rearrangement joins TRBV5-6 to TRBJ2-3; D gene uncertain. V was trimmed by 4 bases and J by 2 bases, leaving 8 bases between them. The CDR3 spans 13 residues. Germline assignment: CDR1 SGHDT and CDR2 YYEEEE. DNA of the CDR3: TGTGCCAGCAGCCTAAACCCCACAGATACGCAGTATTTT. This encodes CASSLNPTDTQYF.

The chain links TRBV7-2 to TRBJ2-3, with a possible D match to TRBD1 (6 bases). Germline CDR1 SGHTA, CDR2 FQGNSA. There are 13 residues in the CDR3. Trimming left V 5 bases short and J 14 bases short, with 20 bases between. This chain's CDR3 is CASSLGTRTVSYF. CDR3 nucleotides: TGTGCCAGCAGCCTAGGGACCCGGACAGTGTCGTATTTT.

The sample holds a few counts of this clone. V usage is TRBV30 and J usage is TRBJ1-1, with 8 bases lining up with TRBD1. Germline-derived CDR1 and CDR2 are GTSNPN and SVGIG (reference sequence). Losses at the gene ends were 7 bases for V and 5 bases for J; bases not matched to a gene: 3. The CDR3 length is 11 residues. The CDR3 protein is CALDRGTEAFF. The CDR3 DNA reads as TGTGCCTTAGACAGGGGAACTGAAGCTTTCTTT.

This sequence joins TRBV4-1 and TRBJ2-7, with D perhaps matching TRBD1 (5 bases). V was clipped by 0 bases and J by 1 base, with 19 bases between them. The CDR3 contains 18 residues. Germline CDR1 is MGHRA and CDR2 is YSYEKL. In DNA, the CDR3 is TGCGCCAGCAGCCAAGATTGGGGCCTCCTTCTCCGATCCTACGAGCAGTACTTC. It encodes CASSQDWGLLLRSYEQYF.

Only a few counts were recorded for this clone. The V call is TRBV5-1, the J call TRBJ2-3; no clear D gene. Germline CDR1 and CDR2: SGHRS and YFSETQ. V was clipped by 6 bases and J by 6 bases, with 11 bases between them. The CDR3 spans 12 residues. The CDR3 reads CASTKDRDTQYF. The CDR3 DNA reads as TGCGCCAGCACCAAAGACCGGGATACGCAGTATTTT.

The chain combines TRBV7-2 with TRBJ1-2, with D perhaps TRBD1 (5 bases). Between the trimmed V and J ends, which lost 1 base and 4 bases, there was a span of 13 bases. Germline V gene sequence: CDR1 SGHTA, CDR2 FQGNSA. The CDR3 covers 15 residues. The CDR3 DNA follows: TGTGCCAGCAGCTTAGGGGCAGGGCAGACCTATGGCTACACCTTC. Its protein is CASSLGAGQTYGYTF.

This clone came up a few times. The chain uses TRBV4-2 and TRBJ2-5; 8 positions agree with TRBD2. Germline V lookup: CDR1 LGHNA, CDR2 YNFKEQ. The V segment lost 4 bases and the J segment 2 bases; nucleotides outside the gene matches: 12. The CDR3 is made up of 17 amino acids. The CDR3 sequence: CASSPPGDSGKQETQYF. DNA for the CDR3: TGTGCCAGCAGCCCCCCGGGGGATAGCGGGAAGCAAGAGACCCAGTACTTC.

This clone was counted between two and nine times. This chain links TRBV2 with TRBJ2-5; D is unclear. This CDR3 comprises 13 residues. V lost 8 bases and J lost 4, with 14 bases in between. Germline V gene data show CDR1 as SNHLY and CDR2 as FYNNEI. The CDR3 nucleotides are TGTGCCAGCGGCCGGGCCCCGGGAGAGACCCAGTACTTC. This encodes CASGRAPGETQYF.

J is TRBJ2-1 and V is TRBV4-1; D might be TRBD2 (6 bases). The CDR3 is 14 amino acids. V was shortened by 1 base and J by 8 bases, with 12 bases between the two germline ends. Germline V gene data show CDR1 as MGHRA and CDR2 as YSYEKL. CDR3 bases: TGCGCCAGCAGCCAAGTCTTGTCTAGCGATGAGCAGTTCTTC. Translated, it gives CASSQVLSSDEQFF.

V gene TRBV6-6 combines with J gene TRBJ2-3; D gene unclear. The germline V and J ends were trimmed by 5 bases and 4 bases, with 13 bases remaining between them. Germline-derived CDR1 and CDR2 are MNHNY and SVGAGI (reference sequence). The CDR3 consists of 14 residues. CDR3 residues: CASSPRLWPDTQYF. CDR3 sequence (DNA): TGTGCCAGCAGTCCTCGACTTTGGCCAGATACGCAGTATTTT.

DNA for the CDR3: TGTGCCAGCAGCGGGGACACTGAAGCTTTCTTT. Its protein is CASSGDTEAFF. This chain joins TRBV11-3 and TRBJ1-1; D is uncertain. Per germline, CDR1 SGHNT and CDR2 YENEEA. V dropped 5 bases and J dropped 3 bases, with 4 bases sitting between them. This CDR3 spans 11 amino acids.

The gene calls are TRBV18 and TRBJ1-1, with a tentative D call TRBD1 (5 bases). The ends were cut back, 5 bases at V and 6 bases at J, with 13 bases in the middle. CDR3 length: 13 residues. CDR1 KGHSH and CDR2 LQKENI come from the germline V gene. CDR3 in amino acids: CASSTSRGAEAFF. Written as DNA, the CDR3 is TGTGCCAGCTCAACCAGTAGGGGAGCTGAAGCTTTCTTT.

The chain links TRBV6-6 to TRBJ2-3, with D possibly TRBD2 on 6 matching bases. Germline lookup yields CDR1 MNHNY and CDR2 SVGAGI (reference sequence). The CDR3 length is 14 residues. Trimming removed 5 bases from V and 6 bases from J, with 15 bases in between. The CDR3 DNA is TGTGCCAGCAGTCAACCCGATGGGAGGGATACGCAGTATTTT. This sequence encodes CASSQPDGRDTQYF.

This clone turned up a few times. The chain joins TRBV30 to TRBJ2-3; D not resolved. Germline V gene data show CDR1 as GTSNPN and CDR2 as SVGIG (reference sequence). CDR3 length: 14 amino acids. Between the trimmed V and J ends, which lost 0 bases and 1 base, there was a span of 8 bases. The CDR3 region is CAWSVSGGTDTQYF. The CDR3 region has the DNA TGTGCCTGGAGTGTGTCAGGAGGCACAGATACGCAGTATTTT.

The chain employs TRBV19 and TRBJ2-7; D may be TRBD2 (5 bases). Trimming stripped 6 bases from V and 5 bases from J, with 11 bases between. CDR3 size: 12 residues. CDR1 is LNHDA, CDR2 SQIVND, per germline (reference sequence). The CDR3 DNA follows: TGTGCCAGTAGCAGTCCCGGGAACGAGCAGTACTTC. It specifies CASSSPGNEQYF. The full variable domain, rest sourced from reference TRBV19 and TRBJ2-7, is DGGITQSPKYLFRKEGQNVTLSCEQNLNHDAMYWYRQDPGQGLRLIYYSQIVNDFQKGDIAEGYSVSREKKESFPLTVTSAQKNPTAFYLCASSSPGNEQYFGPGTRLTVT.

A few counts support this clone. Other DNA sequences in this sample translate to the same CDR3. This sequence joins TRBV27 and TRBJ2-6, with a possible D match to TRBD1 (6 bases). The CDR3 extends over 17 amino acids. Germline CDR1 is MNHEY and CDR2 is SMNVEV (reference sequence). V was shortened by 3 bases and J by 0 bases, with 12 bases between the two germline ends. The CDR3 nucleotides are TGTGCCAGCAGTTTGTGGGGGCCTGACTCTGGGGCCAACGTCCTGACTTTC. Translating gives CASSLWGPDSGANVLTF. The variable domain in full, with the rest retrieved from reference TRBV27 and TRBJ2-6, is EAQVTQNPRYLITVTGKKLTVTCSQNMNHEYMSWYRQDPGLGLRQIYYSMNVEVTDKGDVPEGYKVSRKEKRNFPLILESPSPNQTSLYFCASSLWGPDSGANVLTFGAGSRLTVL.

This clone appeared a few times. The chain joins TRBV6-5 to TRBJ1-1; D is unclear. Germline-derived CDR1 and CDR2 are MNHEY and SVGAGI. The germline V and J ends were trimmed by 2 bases and 2 bases, with 9 bases remaining between them. This CDR3 has 14 residues. The CDR3 is CASSYAGGNTEAFF. The CDR3 DNA sequence: TGTGCCAGCAGTTACGCGGGTGGAAACACTGAAGCTTTCTTT.

This chain links TRBV1 with TRBJ1-1. TRBV1 is an annotated pseudogene. The CDR3 totals 17 residues. Written as DNA, the CDR3 is TGCACCAGCAGCCAAGATAGTACCAACGGAGGGAACACTGAAGCTTTCTTT. This sequence encodes CTSSQDSTNGGNTEAFF.

This clone has a handful of counts. This chain uses TRBV10-3 with TRBJ1-6; 12 nucleotides align to TRBD1. The junction had 4 bases not matched to a gene; V was cut back by 6 bases and J by 7 bases. CDR1 and CDR2 (germline): ENHRY, SYGVKD. There are 15 residues in the CDR3. CDR3 protein: CAIRGQGATNSPLHF. CDR3 DNA: TGTGCCATCAGGGGACAGGGGGCAACAAATTCACCCCTCCACTTT.

This clone was observed a few times. This chain joins TRBV7-2 and TRBJ2-4; weak D call: TRBD2 (6 bases). Germline V gene lookup returns CDR1 SGHTA and CDR2 FQGNSA. There are 16 residues in the CDR3. V was shortened by 6 bases and J by 2 bases, with 17 bases between the two germline ends. In DNA form, the CDR3 reads TGTGCCAGCAGTATAATAGGGGCGGGGACCAAAAACATTCAGTACTTC. Translated, it gives CASSIIGAGTKNIQYF.

The chain employs TRBV4-1 and TRBJ2-5; no clear D. V was pared by 1 base and J by 7 bases, with 16 bases between. Germline V gene sequence: CDR1 MGHRA, CDR2 YSYEKL. This CDR3 contains 15 residues. The CDR3 spells CASSQAVQVAVTQYF. DNA for the CDR3: TGCGCCAGCAGCCAAGCGGTTCAAGTTGCAGTGACCCAGTACTTC.

This clone was picked up a small number of times. The chain uses TRBV7-3 and TRBJ2-3; TRBD2 matches at 8 bases. Germline V gives CDR1 SGHTA, CDR2 FQGTGA. The CDR3 spans 18 residues. J lost 0 bases, V lost 5 bases, and 13 bases had no gene match. CDR3 nucleotide sequence: TGTGCCAGCAGCCCCAGGGGCGGGAGGTTCTCTAGCACAGATACGCAGTATTTT. Its translation: CASSPRGGRFSSTDTQYF.